Listed below are T cell receptor beta chains from one sample, sequenced in a study of blood T cell repertoires in COVID-19. Generated by immunoSEQ multiplex PCR, the TCRdb table keeps only in-frame clones and is missing some. This table has roughly 190,000 clones, nearly 90% appearing once. The sample was peripheral blood. The receptors come from a man in his 60s with active or convalescent COVID-19. CDR3s include the opening cysteine and the closing phenylalanine or tryptophan. Fields, in order: clone size, J gene, D gene, CDR3 length, V gene, CDR3 DNA, CDR3 protein. The D gene is left open where the match is weak. For some rows the clone size is stated as once, few or many, or as a class when expanded; others skip it.

>-|TRBJ2-7|TRBD1|13|TRBV29-1
TGCAGCCATATGCGGCAGGGGGTGTACGAGCAGTACTTC
CSHMRQGVYEQYF
>-|TRBJ1-1|-|16|TRBV5-1
TGCGCCAGCAGCTTGGTATACGGGGGGGTGAACACTGAAGCTTTCTTT
CASSLVYGGVNTEAFF
>once|TRBJ2-4|TRBD1|16|TRBV4-1
TGCGCCAGCAGCCATACAGGGGGCGAAGCCAAAAACATTCAGTACTTC
CASSHTGGEAKNIQYF
>-|TRBJ2-2|TRBD1|15|TRBV10-3
TGTGCCATCAGTAGACAGGGGGCGCAAACCGGGGAGCTGTTTTTT
CAISRQGAQTGELFF
>few|TRBJ1-5|-|15|TRBV6-1
TGTGCCAGCAGTGAAGCAATTTATAGCAATCAGCCCCAGCATTTT
CASSEAIYSNQPQHF
>-|TRBJ1-2|TRBD1|14|TRBV18
TGTGCCAGCTCACCTGAGGGGGCAGGGAATGGCTACACCTTC
CASSPEGAGNGYTF
>-|TRBJ2-5|TRBD2|15|TRBV24-1
TGTGCCACCAGTGCCGGGGCAGCGGGGGAAGAGACCCAGTACTTC
CATSAGAAGEETQYF
>-|TRBJ1-3|-|14|TRBV2
TGTGCCAGCAGCTCAGAAGGTGGAGAAAACACCATATATTTT
CASSSEGGENTIYF
>-|TRBJ2-1|TRBD1|14|TRBV6-5
TGTGCCAGCAGTCTCCTCGGACAGGGCAATGAGCAGTTCTTC
CASSLLGQGNEQFF
>few|TRBJ1-1|TRBD1|15|TRBV5-4
TGTGCCAGCAGCCCACGACAGGGTGGGGACACTGAAGCTTTCTTT
CASSPRQGGDTEAFF
>-|TRBJ2-7|TRBD1|16|TRBV7-3
TGTGCCAGCAGCTTAAAGAGGGACAGTCTCCCCTACGAGCAGTACTTC
CASSLKRDSLPYEQYF
>-|TRBJ1-2|-|13|TRBV6-5
TGTGCCAGCAAGCCAGGGGCTAACTATGGCTACACCTTC
CASKPGANYGYTF
>-|TRBJ1-5|TRBD1|15|TRBV6-5
TGTGCCAGCAGGAGCGGCAGGGGGCCTAATCAGCCCCAGCATTTT
CASRSGRGPNQPQHF
>-|TRBJ1-5|-|14|TRBV7-8
TGTGCCAGCAGCTTAGCAGGGGCCAATCAGCCCCAGCATTTT
CASSLAGANQPQHF
>-|TRBJ1-3|TRBD1|15|TRBV19
TGTGCCAGTACCCGAGACAGGGGGATTGGAAACACCATATATTTT
CASTRDRGIGNTIYF
>few|TRBJ1-2|-|11|TRBV20-1
TGCAGTGCCGCCACGGTTTATGGCTACACCTTC
CSAATVYGYTF
>-|TRBJ1-3|-|13|TRBV30
TGTGCCTGGACCAGAGGCTCTGGAAACACCATATATTTT
CAWTRGSGNTIYF
>few|TRBJ2-7|TRBD2|14|TRBV4-2
TGTGCCAGCAGCCAACCCGGGGGGGGAGACGAGCAGTACTTC
CASSQPGGGDEQYF
>-|TRBJ2-3|TRBD2|14|TRBV9
TGTGCCAGCAGCGGCGGGGGGACCACAGATACGCAGTATTTT
CASSGGGTTDTQYF
>-|TRBJ1-5|TRBD1|16|TRBV5-8
TGTGCCAGCAGCTTGGGGACAGGGTCCTTATTGAAGCCCCAGCATTTT
CASSLGTGSLLKPQHF
>-|TRBJ1-2|-|12|TRBV19
TGTGCCAGTAGTCCGTCAGGGTCCGGCTACACCTTC
CASSPSGSGYTF
>-|TRBJ1-5|-|16|TRBV5-6
TGTGCCAGCAGCTTTAGGGCGGGCTTTGGGAATCAGCCCCAGCATTTT
CASSFRAGFGNQPQHF
>-|TRBJ1-2|TRBD1|14|TRBV6-5
TGTGCCAGCAGTCCGGGACAGGGGATTGCTGGCTACACCTTC
CASSPGQGIAGYTF
>-|TRBJ1-6|-|15|TRBV19
TGTGCCAGTAGGCAGGGGAGCTCCTATAATTCACCCCTCCACTTT
CASRQGSSYNSPLHF
>-|TRBJ1-2|-|13|TRBV7-9
TGTGCCAGCAGCTTAGAGATACACCATGGCTACACCTTC
CASSLEIHHGYTF
>-|TRBJ1-2|TRBD1|14|TRBV24-1
TGTGCCACCAGTGGAACAGGGGGTTACTATGGCTACACCTTC
CATSGTGGYYGYTF
>-|TRBJ2-7|-|14|TRBV6-1
TGTGCCAGCAGTGAAGAGTTCAGGGGATACGAGCAGTACTTC
CASSEEFRGYEQYF
>-|TRBJ1-2|-|15|TRBV6-1
TGTGCCAGCAGTGAAGCGGGGGGAGCTAACTATGGCTACACCTTC
CASSEAGGANYGYTF
>-|TRBJ1-6|-|15|TRBV6-5
TGTGCCAGCATGCTAATCCACTCCTATAATTCACCCCTCCACTTT
CASMLIHSYNSPLHF
>-|TRBJ2-1|-|12|TRBV6-5
TGTGCCAGCAGCCTTAGTCGGAATGAGCAGTTCTTC
CASSLSRNEQFF
>-|TRBJ2-5|-|18|TRBV5-1
TGCGCCAGCAGCTTGGAGGCAGGGCTTTTTTCCCTTAAAGAGACCCAGTACTTC
CASSLEAGLFSLKETQYF
>-|TRBJ1-2|TRBD1|14|TRBV5-1
TGCGCCAGCAGCCGCGGGGACAGGGCGTCCGGCTACACCTTC
CASSRGDRASGYTF
>-|TRBJ1-5|-|13|TRBV27
TGTGCCAGCAGTTTATCAGGGAGGCAGCCCCAGCATTTT
CASSLSGRQPQHF
>-|TRBJ2-5|-|13|TRBV5-6
TGTGCCAGCAGCTTGGGGAGGGGCGAGACCCAGTACTTC
CASSLGRGETQYF
>-|TRBJ1-5|-|13|TRBV2
TGTGCCAGCAGGCTATCGGGCAATCAGCCCCAGCATTTT
CASRLSGNQPQHF
>-|TRBJ2-3|-|14|TRBV5-1
TGCGCCAGCAGCTTGGCAGTGAGCACAGATACGCAGTATTTT
CASSLAVSTDTQYF
>-|TRBJ2-4|-|14|TRBV4-1
TGCGCCAGCAGCCAACCCGGGGACAAAAACATTCAGTACTTC
CASSQPGDKNIQYF
>-|TRBJ1-4|-|14|TRBV6-5
TGTGCCAGCGCCGCGGTGGCAACTAATGAAAAACTGTTTTTT
CASAAVATNEKLFF
>-|TRBJ2-1|TRBD1|14|TRBV7-9
TGTGCCAGCAGCTCCGGACAGGGTTTGAATGAGCAGTTCTTC
CASSSGQGLNEQFF
>-|TRBJ2-1|TRBD1|17|TRBV6-1
TGTGCCAGCAGTGAAGCCGCCGGGACAGGGGGACGAAATGAGCAGTTCTTC
CASSEAAGTGGRNEQFF
>-|TRBJ2-1|TRBD2|16|TRBV3-1/TRBV3-2
TGTGCCAGCAGCCATCTCAGCGGGGGGTTGAACAATGAGCAGTTCTTC
CASSHLSGGLNNEQFF
>-|TRBJ2-1|TRBD1|14|TRBV7-2
TGTGCCAGCAGCGGACGGACAGGGTACAATGAGCAGTTCTTC
CASSGRTGYNEQFF
>-|TRBJ1-5|TRBD1|15|TRBV6-1
TGTGCCAGCAGTGAAAAGGGACAGAGTTTTCAGCCCCAGCATTTT
CASSEKGQSFQPQHF
>-|TRBJ2-7|-|15|TRBV15
TGTGCCACCAGCAGAGAAGTGCAGGGCCCTTACGAGCAGTACTTC
CATSREVQGPYEQYF
>-|TRBJ1-5|-|15|TRBV21-1
TGTGCCAGCAGCAAAGAACAGGTGGGCAATCAGCCCCAGCATTTT
CASSKEQVGNQPQHF
>-|TRBJ1-1|-|12|TRBV10-1
TGCGCCAGCAGTGAGCCCCCCGGTGAAGCTTTCTTT
CASSEPPGEAFF
>-|TRBJ1-5|TRBD1|15|TRBV6-5
TGTGCCAGCAGCCGGACAGGGCTGGGCAATCAGCCCCAGCATTTT
CASSRTGLGNQPQHF
>-|TRBJ2-1|-|14|TRBV21-1
TGTGCCAGCAGCCCCACTGAACAGGGGAGTGAGCAGTTCTTC
CASSPTEQGSEQFF
>-|TRBJ2-1|TRBD2|13|TRBV7-9
TGTGCCTCCCGGCTAGCGGGGGGCAATGAGCAGTTCTTC
CASRLAGGNEQFF
>-|TRBJ1-4|TRBD1|20|TRBV27
TGTGCCAGCACCATCAAACCGGGACAGGGCCCATTTGCAACTAATGAAAAACTGTTTTTT
CASTIKPGQGPFATNEKLFF
>-|TRBJ1-1|TRBD1|15|TRBV2
TGTGCCAGCAGTGAAGTGGGCCAGGGGGCGAGTGAAGCTTTCTTT
CASSEVGQGASEAFF
>-|TRBJ1-2|-|14|TRBV5-1
TGCGCCAGCAGCTTGGCGTTCGGGAACTATGGCTACACCTTC
CASSLAFGNYGYTF
>many|TRBJ2-2|TRBD1|16|TRBV18
TGTGCCAGCTCACGTGACAGGGTCCCCAACACCGGGGAGCTGTTTTTT
CASSRDRVPNTGELFF
>-|TRBJ2-2|TRBD2|16|TRBV27
TGTGCCAGCAGTTTTTGGCGGGGGGGCCATATCGGGGAGCTGTTTTTT
CASSFWRGGHIGELFF
>-|TRBJ2-3|-|14|TRBV24-1
TGTGCCACCAGTGAAGGCGGGGCGGGAGATACGCAGTATTTT
CATSEGGAGDTQYF